Sequencing of this T cell receptor beta chain was carried out in a study of kidney transplant recipient with SARS-CoV-2 infection. The CDR3 is 15 amino acids. The V gene's germline CDR1 is SGHNT and CDR2 YENEEA. The trim removed 1 base at V and 5 bases at J, leaving 5 bases unmatched. TCRdb processed the reads anew with MiXCR; each CDR3 protein has one entry. The data hold roughly 230,000 distinct CDR3 sequences, with 29% observed a single time. The V call is TRBV11-3, the J call TRBJ2-1, with TRBD2 identical over 7 bases. The TCR originated in a male patient aged 25-45 years who had COVID-19 and was a kidney transplant recipient. The graft donor may have contributed some T cells. The sequencing here drew on a blood sample, taken at baseline and between days 110 and 120 from a kidney transplant recipient. The CDR3 coding sequence is TGTGCCAGCAGCTTAGTTGGCGGGGGAAACAATGAGCAGTTCTTC. It yields the protein CASSLVGGGNNEQFF.